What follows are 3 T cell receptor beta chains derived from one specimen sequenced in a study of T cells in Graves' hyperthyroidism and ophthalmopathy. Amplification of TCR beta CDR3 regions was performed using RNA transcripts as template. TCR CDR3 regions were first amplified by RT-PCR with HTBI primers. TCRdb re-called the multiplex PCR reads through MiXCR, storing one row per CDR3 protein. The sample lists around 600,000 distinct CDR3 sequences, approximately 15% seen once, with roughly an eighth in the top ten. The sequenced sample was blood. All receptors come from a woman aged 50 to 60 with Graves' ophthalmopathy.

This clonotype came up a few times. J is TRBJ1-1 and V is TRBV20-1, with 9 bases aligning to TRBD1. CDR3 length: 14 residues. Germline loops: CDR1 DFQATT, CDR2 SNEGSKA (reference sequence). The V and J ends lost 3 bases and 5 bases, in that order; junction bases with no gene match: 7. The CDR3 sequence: CSARAGTGWTEAFF. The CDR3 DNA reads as TGCAGTGCTAGGGCCGGGACAGGGTGGACTGAAGCTTTCTTT.

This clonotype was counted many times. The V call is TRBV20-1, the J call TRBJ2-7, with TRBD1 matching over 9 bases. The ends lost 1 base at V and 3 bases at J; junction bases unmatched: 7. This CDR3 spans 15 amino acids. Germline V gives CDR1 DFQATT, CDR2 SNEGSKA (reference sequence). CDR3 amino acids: CSARAKGQGIYEQYF. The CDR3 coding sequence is TGCAGTGCTAGAGCAAAGGGACAGGGTATCTACGAGCAGTACTTC.

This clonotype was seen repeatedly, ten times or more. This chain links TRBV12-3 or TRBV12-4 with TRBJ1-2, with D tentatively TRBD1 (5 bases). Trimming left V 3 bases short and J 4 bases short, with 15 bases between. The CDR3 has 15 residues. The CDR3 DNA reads TGTGCCAGCAGTTTGTTGGCGGGAGACAGCTATGGCTACACCTTC. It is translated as CASSLLAGDSYGYTF.